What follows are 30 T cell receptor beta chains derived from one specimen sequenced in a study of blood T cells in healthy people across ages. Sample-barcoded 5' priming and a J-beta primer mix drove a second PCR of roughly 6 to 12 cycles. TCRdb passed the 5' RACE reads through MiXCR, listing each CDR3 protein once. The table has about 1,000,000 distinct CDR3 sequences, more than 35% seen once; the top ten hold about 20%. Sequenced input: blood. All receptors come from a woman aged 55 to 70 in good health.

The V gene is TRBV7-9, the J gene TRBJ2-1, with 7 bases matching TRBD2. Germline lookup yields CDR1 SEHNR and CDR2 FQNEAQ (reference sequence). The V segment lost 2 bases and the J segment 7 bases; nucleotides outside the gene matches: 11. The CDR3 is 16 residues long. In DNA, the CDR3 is TGTGCCAGCAGCTTACAGGCGGGAGTGAGTGGAAATGAGCAGTTCTTC. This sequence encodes CASSLQAGVSGNEQFF.

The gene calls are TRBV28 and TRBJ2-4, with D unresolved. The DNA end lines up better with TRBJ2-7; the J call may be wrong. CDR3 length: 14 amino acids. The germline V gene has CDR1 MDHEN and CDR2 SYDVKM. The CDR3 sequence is CASSKTPQHYEQYF. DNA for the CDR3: TGTGCCAGCAGCAAGACCCCACAGCACTACGAGCAGTACTTC.

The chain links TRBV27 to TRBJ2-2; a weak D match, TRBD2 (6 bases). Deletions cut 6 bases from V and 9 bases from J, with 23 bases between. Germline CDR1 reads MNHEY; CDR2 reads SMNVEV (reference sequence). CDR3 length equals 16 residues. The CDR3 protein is CASRPARGGPFRELFF. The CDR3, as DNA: TGTGCCAGCAGACCCGCCAGAGGAGGGCCTTTCCGGGAGCTGTTTTTT.

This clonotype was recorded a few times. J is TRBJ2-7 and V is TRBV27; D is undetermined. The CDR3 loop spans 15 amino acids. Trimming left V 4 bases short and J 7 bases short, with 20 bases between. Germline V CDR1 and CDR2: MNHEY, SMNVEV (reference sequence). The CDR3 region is CASSYLKRRPREQYF. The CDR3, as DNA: TGTGCCAGCAGTTACCTAAAAAGACGGCCTCGGGAGCAGTACTTC.

CDR3 sequence reads: CASSVRGRDSPLHF. CDR3 bases: TGTGCCAGCAGTGTTAGGGGAAGGGATTCACCCCTCCACTTT. The gene calls are TRBV6-4 and TRBJ1-6, with D perhaps matching TRBD1 (5 bases). CDR3 length equals 14 residues. Germline CDR1 MRHNA, CDR2 SNTAGT. V gave up 4 bases and J gave up 8 bases, with 12 bases separating them.

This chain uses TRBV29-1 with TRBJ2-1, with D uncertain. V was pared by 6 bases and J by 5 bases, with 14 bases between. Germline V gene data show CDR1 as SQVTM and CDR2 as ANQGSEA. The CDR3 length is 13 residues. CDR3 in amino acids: CSVAMADHNEQFF. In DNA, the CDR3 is TGCAGCGTCGCGATGGCAGACCACAATGAGCAGTTCTTC.

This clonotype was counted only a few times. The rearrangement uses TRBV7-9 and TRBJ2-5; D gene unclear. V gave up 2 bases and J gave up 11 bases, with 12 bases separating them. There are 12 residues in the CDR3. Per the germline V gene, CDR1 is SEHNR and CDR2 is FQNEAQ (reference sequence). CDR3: CASSLKWDEQYF. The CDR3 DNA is TGTGCCAGCAGCTTAAAGTGGGATGAGCAGTACTTC.

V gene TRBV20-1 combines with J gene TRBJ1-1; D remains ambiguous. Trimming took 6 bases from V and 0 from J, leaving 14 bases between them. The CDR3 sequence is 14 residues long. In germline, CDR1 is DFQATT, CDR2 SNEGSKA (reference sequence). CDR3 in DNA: TGCAGTGCCGTGACGGTACTAATGAACACTGAAGCTTTCTTT. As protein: CSAVTVLMNTEAFF.

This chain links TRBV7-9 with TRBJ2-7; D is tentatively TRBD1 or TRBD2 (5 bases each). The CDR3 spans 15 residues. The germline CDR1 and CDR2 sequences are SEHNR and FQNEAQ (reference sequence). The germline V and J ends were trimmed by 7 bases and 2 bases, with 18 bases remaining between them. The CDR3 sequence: CASKGDSNSPYEQYF. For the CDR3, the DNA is TGTGCCAGCAAGGGAGACAGTAACAGCCCCTACGAGCAGTACTTC.

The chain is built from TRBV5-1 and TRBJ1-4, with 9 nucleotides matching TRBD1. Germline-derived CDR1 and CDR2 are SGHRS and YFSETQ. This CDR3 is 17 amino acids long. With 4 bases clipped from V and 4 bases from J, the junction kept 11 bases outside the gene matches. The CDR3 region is CASSPGTGGARNEKLFF. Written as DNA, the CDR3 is TGCGCCAGCAGCCCTGGCACAGGGGGCGCCCGTAATGAAAAACTGTTTTTT. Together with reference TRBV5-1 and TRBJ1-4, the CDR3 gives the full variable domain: KAGVTQTPRYLIKTRGQQVTLSCSPISGHRSVSWYQQTPGQGLQFLFEYFSETQRNKGNFPGRFSGRQFSNSRSEMNVSTLELGDSALYLCASSPGTGGARNEKLFFGSGTQLSVL.

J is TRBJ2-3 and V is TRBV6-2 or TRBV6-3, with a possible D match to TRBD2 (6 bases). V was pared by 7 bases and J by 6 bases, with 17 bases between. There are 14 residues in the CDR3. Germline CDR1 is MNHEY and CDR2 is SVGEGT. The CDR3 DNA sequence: TGTGCCAGCACCGAGGGGAGGATGTCGGATACGCAGTATTTT. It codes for CASTEGRMSDTQYF.

CDR3 region: CSAKRGTSAGLYNEQFF. In nucleotides, the CDR3 is TGCAGTGCTAAGAGAGGGACTAGCGCCGGGCTCTACAATGAGCAGTTCTTC. This chain joins TRBV20-1 and TRBJ2-1; the match to TRBD2 covers 10 bases. The CDR3 covers 17 residues. With 4 bases clipped from V and 3 bases from J, the junction kept 12 bases outside the gene matches. Germline CDR1 and CDR2: DFQATT and SNEGSKA (reference sequence).

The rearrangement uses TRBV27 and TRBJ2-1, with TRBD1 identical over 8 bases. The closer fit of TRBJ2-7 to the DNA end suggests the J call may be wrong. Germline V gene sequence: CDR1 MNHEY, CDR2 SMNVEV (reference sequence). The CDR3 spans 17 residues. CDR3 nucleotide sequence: TGTGCCAGCATAACTACGGGGACAGGCGCCTCCTACAATGAGCAGTACTTC. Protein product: CASITTGTGASYNEQYF.

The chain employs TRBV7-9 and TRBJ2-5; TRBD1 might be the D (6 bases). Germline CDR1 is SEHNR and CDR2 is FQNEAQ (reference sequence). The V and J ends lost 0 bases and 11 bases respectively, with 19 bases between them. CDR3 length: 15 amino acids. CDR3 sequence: CASSLAPGPGEEQYF. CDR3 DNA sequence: TGTGCCAGCAGCTTAGCCCCGGGCCCAGGGGAAGAGCAGTACTTC.

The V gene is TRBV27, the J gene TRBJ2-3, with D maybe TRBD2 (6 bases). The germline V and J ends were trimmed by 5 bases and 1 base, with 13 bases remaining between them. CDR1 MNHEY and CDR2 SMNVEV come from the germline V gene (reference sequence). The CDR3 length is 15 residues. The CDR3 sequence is CASSPRLGGTDTQYF. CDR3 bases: TGTGCCAGCAGTCCACGACTAGGTGGCACAGATACGCAGTATTTT.

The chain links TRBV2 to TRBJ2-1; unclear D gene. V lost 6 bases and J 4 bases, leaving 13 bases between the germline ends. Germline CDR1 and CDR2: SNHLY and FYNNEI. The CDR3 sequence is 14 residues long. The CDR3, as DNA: TGTGCCAGCAGCCCCTGGGATGAGTACAATGAGCAGTTCTTC. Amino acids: CASSPWDEYNEQFF.

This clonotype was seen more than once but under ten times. The CDR3 bases are TGCGCCAGCAGCTTACTCGCGCAGTCTGGTGAGCAGTTCTTC. Protein product: CASSLLAQSGEQFF. The V call is TRBV5-1, the J call TRBJ2-1; D gene unclear. CDR1 and CDR2 from the germline V gene are SGHRS and YFSETQ. The CDR3 has 14 residues. V was cut by 2 bases and J by 9 bases, with 15 bases left in between. Combining the CDR3 with reference TRBV5-1 and TRBJ2-1 gives the whole variable domain KAGVTQTPRYLIKTRGQQVTLSCSPISGHRSVSWYQQTPGQGLQFLFEYFSETQRNKGNFPGRFSGRQFSNSRSEMNVSTLELGDSALYLCASSLLAQSGEQFFGPGTRLTVL.

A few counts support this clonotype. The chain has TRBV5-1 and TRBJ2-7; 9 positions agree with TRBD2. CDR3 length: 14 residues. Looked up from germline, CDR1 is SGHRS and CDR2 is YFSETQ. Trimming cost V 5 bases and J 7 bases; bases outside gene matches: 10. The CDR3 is CASRASGINGEQYF. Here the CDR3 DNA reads TGCGCCAGCAGGGCTAGCGGGATAAACGGAGAGCAGTACTTC.

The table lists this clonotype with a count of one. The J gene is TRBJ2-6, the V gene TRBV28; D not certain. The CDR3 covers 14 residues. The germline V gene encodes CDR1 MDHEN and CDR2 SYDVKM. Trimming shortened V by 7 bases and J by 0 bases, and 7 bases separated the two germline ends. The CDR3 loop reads CASTFHSGANVLTF. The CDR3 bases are TGTGCCAGCACCTTCCACTCTGGGGCCAACGTCCTGACTTTC.

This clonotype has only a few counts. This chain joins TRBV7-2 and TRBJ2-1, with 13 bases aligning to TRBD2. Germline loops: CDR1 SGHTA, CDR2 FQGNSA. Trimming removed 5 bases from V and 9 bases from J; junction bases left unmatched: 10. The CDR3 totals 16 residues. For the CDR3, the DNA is TGTGCCAGCAGCCCTCGGACTAGCGGGAGTCATCGTGAGCAGTTCTTC. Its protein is CASSPRTSGSHREQFF.

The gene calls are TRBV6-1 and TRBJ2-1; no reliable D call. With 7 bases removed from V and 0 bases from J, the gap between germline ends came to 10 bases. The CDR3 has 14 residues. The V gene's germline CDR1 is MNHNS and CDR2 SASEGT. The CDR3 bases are TGTGCCAGCAAGGGCCAGGTCTCCTACAATGAGCAGTTCTTC. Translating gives CASKGQVSYNEQFF.

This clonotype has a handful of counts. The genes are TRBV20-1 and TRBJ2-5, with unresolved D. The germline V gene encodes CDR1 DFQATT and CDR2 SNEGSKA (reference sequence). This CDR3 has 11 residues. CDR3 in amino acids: CSCPRQETQYF. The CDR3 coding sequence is TGCTCTTGCCCTAGGCAAGAGACCCAGTACTTC.

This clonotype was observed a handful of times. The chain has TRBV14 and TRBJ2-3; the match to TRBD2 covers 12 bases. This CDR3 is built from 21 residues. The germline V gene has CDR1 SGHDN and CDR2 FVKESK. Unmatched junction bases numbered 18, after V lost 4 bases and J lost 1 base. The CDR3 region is CASSRRRPGLAGSLRTDTQYF. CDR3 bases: TGTGCCAGCAGCCGCCGAAGGCCAGGACTAGCGGGAAGCCTACGCACAGATACGCAGTATTTT. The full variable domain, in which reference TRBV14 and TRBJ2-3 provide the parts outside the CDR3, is EAGVTQFPSHSVIEKGQTVTLRCDPISGHDNLYWYRRVMGKEIKFLLHFVKESKQDESGMPNNRFLAERTGGTYSTLKVQPAELEDSGVYFCASSRRRPGLAGSLRTDTQYFGPGTRLTVL.

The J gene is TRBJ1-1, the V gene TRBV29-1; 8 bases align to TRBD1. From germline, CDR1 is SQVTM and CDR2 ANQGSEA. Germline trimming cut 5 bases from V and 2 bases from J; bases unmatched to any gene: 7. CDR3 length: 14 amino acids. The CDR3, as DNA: TGCAGCGTTAAAGTAGCAGGGGGCAACACTGAAGCTTTCTTT. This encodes CSVKVAGGNTEAFF. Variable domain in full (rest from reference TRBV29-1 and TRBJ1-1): SAVISQKPSRDICQRGTSLTIQCQVDSQVTMMFWYRQQPGQSLTLIATANQGSEATYESGFVIDKFPISRPNLTFSTLTVSNMSPEDSSIYLCSVKVAGGNTEAFFGQGTRLTVV.

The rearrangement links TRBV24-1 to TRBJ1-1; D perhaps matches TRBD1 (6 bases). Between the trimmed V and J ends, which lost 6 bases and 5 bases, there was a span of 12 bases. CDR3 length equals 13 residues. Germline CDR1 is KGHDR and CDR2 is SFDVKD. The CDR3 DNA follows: TGTGCCACCAGTAAAGGGGGGAGGACTGAAGCTTTCTTT. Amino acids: CATSKGGRTEAFF.

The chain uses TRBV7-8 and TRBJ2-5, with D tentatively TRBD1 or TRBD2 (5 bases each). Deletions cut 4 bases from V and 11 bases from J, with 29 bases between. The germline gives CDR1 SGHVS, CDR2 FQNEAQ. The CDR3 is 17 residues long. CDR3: CASSSPGPISSYNEQYF. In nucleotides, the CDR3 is TGTGCCAGCAGCTCGCCGGGACCGATATCCTCCTACAATGAGCAGTACTTC.

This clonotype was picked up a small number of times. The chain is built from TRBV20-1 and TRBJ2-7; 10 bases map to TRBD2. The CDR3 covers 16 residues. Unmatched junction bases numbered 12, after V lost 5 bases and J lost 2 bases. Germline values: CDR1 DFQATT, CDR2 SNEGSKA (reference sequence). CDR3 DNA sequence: TGCAGTGCTTGCCCCCTGGCCGGGACTAGCGCCTACGAGCAGTACTTC. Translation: CSACPLAGTSAYEQYF.

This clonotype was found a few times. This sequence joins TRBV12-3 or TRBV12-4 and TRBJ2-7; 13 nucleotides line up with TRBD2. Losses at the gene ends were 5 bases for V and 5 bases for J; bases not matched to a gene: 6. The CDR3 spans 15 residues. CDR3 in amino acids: CASSPRTSGSDEQYF. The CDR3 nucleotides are TGTGCCAGCAGTCCCCGGACTAGCGGGAGCGACGAGCAGTACTTC.

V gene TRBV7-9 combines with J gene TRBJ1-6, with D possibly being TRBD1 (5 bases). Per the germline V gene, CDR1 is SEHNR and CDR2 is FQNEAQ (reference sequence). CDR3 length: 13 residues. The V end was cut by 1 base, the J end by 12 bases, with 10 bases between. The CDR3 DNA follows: TGTGCCAGCAGCTTAGAAGGTGGGGGACCCCTCCACTTT. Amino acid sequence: CASSLEGGGPLHF.

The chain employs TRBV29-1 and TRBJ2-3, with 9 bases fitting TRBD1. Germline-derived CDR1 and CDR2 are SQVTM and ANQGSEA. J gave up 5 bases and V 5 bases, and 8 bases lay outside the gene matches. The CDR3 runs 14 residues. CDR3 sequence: CSVLTGGGIDTQYF. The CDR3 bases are TGCAGCGTTCTAACAGGGGGCGGCATAGATACGCAGTATTTT.